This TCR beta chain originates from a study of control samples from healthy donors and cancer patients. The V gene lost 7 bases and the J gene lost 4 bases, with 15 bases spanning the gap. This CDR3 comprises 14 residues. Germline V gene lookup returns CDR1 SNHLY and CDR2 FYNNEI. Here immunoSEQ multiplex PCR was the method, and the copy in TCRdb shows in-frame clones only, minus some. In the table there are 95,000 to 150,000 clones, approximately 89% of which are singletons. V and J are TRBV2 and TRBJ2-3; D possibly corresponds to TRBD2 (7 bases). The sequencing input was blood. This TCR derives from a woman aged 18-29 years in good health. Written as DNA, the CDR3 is TGTGCCAGCACCGGGGGGCTTATCGCAGATACGCAGTATTTT. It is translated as CASTGGLIADTQYF.